Below, one TCR beta chain is given with its context. What it recognizes is unknown. Every single patient, without exception, relapsed after autologous stem cell transplantation, and brentuximab vedotin exposure varied. Patients reached a best response of complete response, partial response or progressive disease. The assay was immunoSEQ multiplex PCR, and TCRdb's table has in-frame clones only and misses some. The sample shows around 150,000 clones, approximately 80% of them seen only once. The data were taken from a study of PD-1 blockade in classical Hodgkin lymphoma. Overall study context: Intravenous infusions of nivolumab 3 mg/kg reached patients every 2 weeks.

The ends were cut back, 6 bases at V and 0 bases at J, with 16 bases in the middle. There are 16 residues in the CDR3. Germline V gene sequence: CDR1 SGHNT, CDR2 YYREEE (reference sequence). Notes on the study in general: Patients who responded completely had about the same baseline diversity as newly diagnosed patients. It was CD4+ TCR diversity, not CD8+, that rose significantly by C4D1.

The chain uses TRBV5-4 and TRBJ2-1; D is possibly TRBD2 (6 bases). This sample comprised peripheral blood mononuclear cells (PBMCs), obtained before the second cycle of nivolumab. The source is a human donor with classical Hodgkin lymphoma. The CDR3 protein is CASKEGGFGSYNEQFF. The CDR3 nucleotides read TGTGCCAGCAAGGAGGGCGGGTTCGGCTCCTACAATGAGCAGTTCTTC.